The present T cell receptor (beta chain) was sequenced within a study of blood T cell repertoires in COVID-19. The overall study: COVID-19 samples, acute and convalescent, were from the United States, Italy and Spain. PBMCs, B-cell-depleted T cells, or T cells were the source of the cDNA or gDNA that made up the material.

Study processing details: Amplification with reference gene primers provided the estimates of nucleated cell counts. Clones were read by immunoSEQ multiplex PCR, and TCRdb kept only the in-frame ones, dropping some. V and J calls and clone size come straight from that table; D and trimming were deduced from the DNA. The sample shows 400,000 to 550,000 clones, around nine tenths of them seen only once. The trim removed 7 bases at V and 1 base at J, leaving 3 bases unmatched. CDR1 and CDR2 from the germline V gene are SQVTM and ANQGSEA. The CDR3 loop spans 13 amino acids. The chain employs TRBV29-1 and TRBJ2-1; 8 bases fit TRBD1. Sample: peripheral blood. This sequence originates from a woman between 25 and 40 years old with acute or convalescent COVID-19. The CDR3 is CSEGQGSYNEQFF. As DNA, the CDR3 is TGCAGCGAAGGACAGGGTTCCTACAATGAGCAGTTCTTC.